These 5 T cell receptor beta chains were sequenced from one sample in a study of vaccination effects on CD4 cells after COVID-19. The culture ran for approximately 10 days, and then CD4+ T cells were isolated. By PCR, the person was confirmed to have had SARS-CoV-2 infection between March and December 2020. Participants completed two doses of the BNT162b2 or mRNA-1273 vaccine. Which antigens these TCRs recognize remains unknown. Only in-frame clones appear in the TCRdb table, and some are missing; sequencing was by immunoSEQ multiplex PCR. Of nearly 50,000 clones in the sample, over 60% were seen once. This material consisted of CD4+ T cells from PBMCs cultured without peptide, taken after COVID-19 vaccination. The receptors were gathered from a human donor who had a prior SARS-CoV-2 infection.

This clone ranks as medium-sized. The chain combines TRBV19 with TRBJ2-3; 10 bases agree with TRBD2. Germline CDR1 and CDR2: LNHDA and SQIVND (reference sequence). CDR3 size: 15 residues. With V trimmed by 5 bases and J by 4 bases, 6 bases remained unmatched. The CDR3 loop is CASSYPSGSSDTQYF. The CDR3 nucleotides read TGTGCCAGTAGTTACCCTAGCGGGAGCTCAGATACGCAGTATTTT.

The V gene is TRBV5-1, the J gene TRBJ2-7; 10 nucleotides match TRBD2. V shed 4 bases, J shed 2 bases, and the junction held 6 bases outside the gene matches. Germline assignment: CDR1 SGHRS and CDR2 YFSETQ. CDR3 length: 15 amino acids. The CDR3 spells CASSPVAGGAYEQYF. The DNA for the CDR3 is TGCGCCAGCAGCCCGGTAGCGGGGGGTGCCTACGAGCAGTACTTC.

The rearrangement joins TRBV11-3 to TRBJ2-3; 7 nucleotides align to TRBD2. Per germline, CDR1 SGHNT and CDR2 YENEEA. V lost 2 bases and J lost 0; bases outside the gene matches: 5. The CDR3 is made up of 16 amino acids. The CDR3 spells CASSLRLAASTDTQYF. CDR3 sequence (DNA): TGTGCCAGCAGCTTACGGCTAGCGGCTAGCACAGATACGCAGTATTTT.

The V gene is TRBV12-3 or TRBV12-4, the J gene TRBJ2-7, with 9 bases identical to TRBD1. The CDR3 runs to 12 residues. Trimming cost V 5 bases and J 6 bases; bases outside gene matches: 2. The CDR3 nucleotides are TGTGCCAGCAGTGGGGACAGGGTCGAGCAGTACTTC. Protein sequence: CASSGDRVEQYF.

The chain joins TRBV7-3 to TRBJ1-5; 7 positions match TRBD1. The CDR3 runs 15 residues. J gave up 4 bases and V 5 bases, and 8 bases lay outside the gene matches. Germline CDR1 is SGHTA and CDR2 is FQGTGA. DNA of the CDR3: TGTGCCAGCAGCATCCGGGACAGCGTTAATCAGCCCCAGCATTTT. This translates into CASSIRDSVNQPQHF.